The clone carrying this T cell receptor beta chain showed up just a few times. Its cognate antigen is unknown. The CDR3 covers 10 residues. CDR1 and CDR2 (germline): SEHNR, FQNEAQ (reference sequence). Trimming took off 4 bases at V and 14 bases at J, with 9 bases between the two ends. TCRdb fed the reads into MiXCR, producing one record per CDR3 protein. The sample lists approximately 910,000 distinct CDR3 sequences, roughly a third occurring once. These data are taken from a study of T cell repertoires in cytomegalovirus infection. Study-level information: Researchers turned to recently identified HLA-C-restricted CMV epitopes as well as well-studied HLA-B-restricted ones. It was the public TCR beta signatures that indicated both CMV infection and matching HLA type.

Study-wide results and limits: Ex vivo, HLA-C-restricted CMV-specific TCR beta clonotypes prevailed over the rest of the response.

The sample here was cultured CD8+ T cells from PBMCs, taken from culture after CMV antigen stimulation. The rearrangement links TRBV7-9 to TRBJ2-1; D gene uncertain. This receptor was obtained from a human donor in good health (CMV status not recorded). Some clones in this sample may be carry-over from other donors' samples. CDR3 DNA sequence: TGTGCCAGCAGCTCACAAGGGAAGTTCTTC. The encoded protein is CASSSQGKFF.